Listed here are 8 T cell receptor beta chains from one sample, sequenced in a study. Tregs were sorted as CD4+CD25+CD127-/low cells. TCRdb independently ran MiXCR on the 5' RACE reads; one entry per CDR3 protein. The data show about 32,000 distinct CDR3 sequences, with 25% to 30% seen just once and 2% to 2.5% held by the top ten. What was sequenced was tumor-infiltrating Tregs sorted from the breast tumor. Receptor source: a female donor with breast cancer.

With respect to this clonotype: Being one base from a much bigger clone, this may be a read error. V is TRBV24-1 and J is TRBJ2-1, with a possible D match to TRBD2 (5 bases). CDR1 is KGHDR and CDR2 is SFDVKD in the germline V gene. CDR3 length: 16 residues. The CDR3 DNA reads as TGTGCCACCAGCCACAGCGGATCTCTCTCCTACAATGGGCAGTTCTTC. It encodes CATSHSGSLSYNGQFF.

Turning to this clonotype: A much larger clone sits a single nucleotide away, making a read error possible. This chain joins TRBV7-8 and TRBJ2-3; 10 bases are shared with TRBD2. Germline V gene lookup returns CDR1 SGHVS and CDR2 FQNEAQ. The junction had 4 bases not matched to a gene; V was cut back by 5 bases and J by 2 bases. This CDR3 has 15 amino acids. As DNA, the CDR3 is TGTGCCAGCAGCGCCGGACTAGCGGCCACAGATACGCAGTATTTT. Translation gives CASSAGLAATDTQYF.

This clonotype has only a few counts. This chain joins TRBV29-1 and TRBJ1-1, with D hard to call. Germline CDR1 reads SQVTM; CDR2 reads ANQGSEA. Between the trimmed V and J ends, which lost 5 bases and 2 bases, there was a span of 6 bases. The CDR3 sequence is 11 residues long. As DNA, the CDR3 is TGCAGCGTTTCGGCCAACACTGAAGCTTTCTTT. Residues: CSVSANTEAFF. The full variable domain, in which reference TRBV29-1 and TRBJ1-1 provide the parts outside the CDR3, is SAVISQKPSRDICQRGTSLTIQCQVDSQVTMMFWYRQQPGQSLTLIATANQGSEATYESGFVIDKFPISRPNLTFSTLTVSNMSPEDSSIYLCSVSANTEAFFGQGTRLTVV.

On this clonotype itself: A much bigger clone sits one base away, suggesting this may be a read error. The genes are TRBV7-8 and TRBJ2-7; TRBD1 matches 7 bases. This CDR3 is built from 14 residues. Germline-derived CDR1 and CDR2 are SGHVS and FQNEAQ. In DNA, the CDR3 is TGTGCCAGCAGCTTAGACAGGGGCAGCTACGAGCAGCACTTC. Its translation: CASSLDRGSYEQHF.

At least ten counts were recorded for this clonotype. The chain is built from TRBV4-1 and TRBJ1-2; 8 bases fit TRBD1. This CDR3 comprises 15 residues. The V segment lost 1 base and the J segment 7 bases; nucleotides outside the gene matches: 8. Germline V lookup: CDR1 MGHRA, CDR2 YSYEKL. CDR3 amino acids: CASSQGRGQGGGYTF. The CDR3 DNA follows: TGCGCCAGCAGCCAAGGGAGAGGACAGGGAGGTGGCTACACCTTC.

This clonotype counts as medium-sized. The chain links TRBV5-1 to TRBJ1-1; a weak D match, TRBD1 (6 bases). CDR3 size: 14 residues. The germline gives CDR1 SGHRS, CDR2 YFSETQ. Trimming removed 2 bases from V and 2 bases from J, with 10 bases in between. CDR3 coding DNA: TGCGCCAGCAGCTTATCAGGGGTTAACACTGAAGCTTTCTTT. It specifies CASSLSGVNTEAFF. The full variable domain, with the rest looked up from reference TRBV5-1 and TRBJ1-1, is KAGVTQTPRYLIKTRGQQVTLSCSPISGHRSVSWYQQTPGQGLQFLFEYFSETQRNKGNFPGRFSGRQFSNSRSEMNVSTLELGDSALYLCASSLSGVNTEAFFGQGTRLTVV.

The chain uses TRBV19 and TRBJ2-3, with D perhaps assigned TRBD1 or TRBD2 (5 bases each). Per germline, CDR1 LNHDA and CDR2 SQIVND (reference sequence). Trimming cost V 3 bases and J 0 bases, with 7 bases left between them. This CDR3 contains 14 residues. CDR3 region: CASSIGGSTDTQYF. The CDR3 nucleotides are TGTGCCAGTAGTATTGGGGGTAGCACAGATACGCAGTATTTT.

This chain's CDR3 is CASSFGDTQYF. The CDR3 nucleotides read TGTGCCAGCAGTTTCGGAGATACGCAGTATTTT. The chain carries TRBV6-5 and TRBJ2-3; D gene ambiguous. V shed 4 bases and J shed 5 bases, with 4 bases lying between them. CDR3 length: 11 residues. Looked up from germline, CDR1 is MNHEY and CDR2 is SVGAGI.